This T cell receptor (beta chain) appears in the sequencing data of a study of blood T cells in healthy people across ages. General observations from the study: Long-lived and aged donors differed, with more naive CD4+ cells and higher diversity in the long-lived.

For the second PCR, which ran for about 7 to 11 cycles, a sample-barcoded 5' primer and a J-beta primer mix were used. TCRdb redid the calling of the 5' RACE reads with MiXCR, one entry per CDR3 protein. The sample lists about 1.4 million distinct CDR3 sequences, 59% occurring once. The length of the CDR3 is 14 residues. V lost 5 bases and J lost 4, with 14 bases in between. Germline loops: CDR1 SGHTA, CDR2 FQGNSA. Comment on this clonotype: What it recognizes is unknown.

Each donor was a healthy Caucasian individual from Russia, aged about 6 to 95. Approximately 9 milliliters of peripheral blood were drawn from each donor into EDTA-treated tubes. This TCR derives from a man between 18 and 29 years old in good health. The specimen was blood. The genes are TRBV7-2 and TRBJ1-1; a weak D match, TRBD1 (5 bases). Here the CDR3 DNA reads TGTGCCAGCAGCCTGGACGGTGGGGGCACTGAAGCTTTCTTT. It codes for CASSLDGGGTEAFF. Full variable domain (rest looked up from reference TRBV7-2 and TRBJ1-1): GAGVSQSPSNKVTEKGKDVELRCDPISGHTALYWYRQSLGQGLEFLIYFQGNSAPDKSGLPSDRFSAERTGGSVSTLTIQRTQQEDSAVYLCASSLDGGGTEAFFGQGTRLTVV.